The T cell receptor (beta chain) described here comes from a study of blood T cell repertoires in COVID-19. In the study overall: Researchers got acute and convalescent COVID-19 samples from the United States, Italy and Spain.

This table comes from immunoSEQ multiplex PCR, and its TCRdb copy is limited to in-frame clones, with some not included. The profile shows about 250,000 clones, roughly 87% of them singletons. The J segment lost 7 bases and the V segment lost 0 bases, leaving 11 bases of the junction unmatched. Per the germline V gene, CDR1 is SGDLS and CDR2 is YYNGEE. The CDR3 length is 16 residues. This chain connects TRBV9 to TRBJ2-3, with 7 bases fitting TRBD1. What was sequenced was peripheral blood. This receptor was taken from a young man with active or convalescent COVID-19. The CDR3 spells CASSVEGSRGQYTQYF. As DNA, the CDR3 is TGTGCCAGCAGCGTAGAAGGGTCCCGGGGACAGTATACGCAGTATTTT.